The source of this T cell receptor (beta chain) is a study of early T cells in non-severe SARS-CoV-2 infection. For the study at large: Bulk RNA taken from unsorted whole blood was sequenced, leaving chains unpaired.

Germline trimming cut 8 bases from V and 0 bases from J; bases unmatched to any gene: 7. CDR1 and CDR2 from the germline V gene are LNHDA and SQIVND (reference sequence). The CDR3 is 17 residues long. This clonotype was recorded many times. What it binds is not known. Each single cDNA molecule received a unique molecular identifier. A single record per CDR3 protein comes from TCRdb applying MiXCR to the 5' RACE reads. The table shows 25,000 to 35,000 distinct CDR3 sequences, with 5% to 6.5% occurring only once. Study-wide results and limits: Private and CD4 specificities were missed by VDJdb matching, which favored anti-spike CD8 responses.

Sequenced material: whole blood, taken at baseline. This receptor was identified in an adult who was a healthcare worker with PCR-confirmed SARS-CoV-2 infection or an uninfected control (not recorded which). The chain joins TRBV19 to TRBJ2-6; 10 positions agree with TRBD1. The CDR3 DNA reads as TGTGCCAGTCCGGGACAGGGGACAATCTCTGGGGCCAACGTCCTGACTTTC. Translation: CASPGQGTISGANVLTF.